This entry lists 27 T cell receptor beta chains sequenced from one sample in a study of chronic HIV infection and antiretroviral therapy. TCRdb used MiXCR to reprocess the 5' RACE reads, holding one entry per CDR3 protein. Altogether more than 30,000 distinct CDR3 sequences are present, 8% to 10% being singletons, with the ten largest covering about 2.5%. Material for sequencing was peripheral blood. Receptor source: an adult who had HIV and had not received antiretroviral therapy, or was an uninfected healthy control (not recorded which).

This clonotype came up many times. The chain is built from TRBV4-3 and TRBJ1-4; a possible D gene is TRBD1 (5 bases). V dropped 1 base and J dropped 7 bases, with 13 bases sitting between them. The CDR3 has 15 amino acids. The germline V gene encodes CDR1 LGHNA and CDR2 YSLEER. The CDR3 loop is CASSQGVGAGEKLFF. In DNA, the CDR3 is TGCGCCAGCAGCCAAGGAGTTGGGGCAGGTGAAAAACTGTTTTTT.

This clonotype was observed many times. The CDR3 spells CASSFGGSSTDTQYF. The CDR3 DNA reads as TGTGCCAGCAGCTTCGGCGGGAGTAGCACAGATACGCAGTATTTT. V and J are TRBV11-3 and TRBJ2-3, with TRBD2 matching 7 bases. With V trimmed by 3 bases and J by 0 bases, 3 bases remained unmatched. The V gene's germline CDR1 is SGHNT and CDR2 YENEEA. The CDR3 spans 15 residues.

This clonotype was seen ten or more times. The chain couples TRBV7-2 to TRBJ2-3; D unresolved. The germline V and J ends were trimmed by 1 base and 1 base, with 9 bases remaining between them. CDR1 is SGHTA and CDR2 is FQGNSA in the germline V gene. The CDR3 has 15 residues. This chain's CDR3 is CASSLGGSRTDTQYF. Written as DNA, the CDR3 is TGTGCCAGCAGCTTAGGAGGCAGCCGCACAGATACGCAGTATTTT.

V usage is TRBV21-1 and J usage is TRBJ2-7; the table assigns TRBD1, which was not confirmed against the DNA. TRBV21-1 is an annotated pseudogene. The CDR3 loop spans 18 amino acids. CDR3 coding DNA: TGTGCCAGCAACCTATCCGGCCATACAGGCAGAAAGCCCTTCGAGCAGTACTTC. It translates to CASNLSGHTGRKPFEQYF.

This chain connects TRBV27 to TRBJ2-1; no clear D. V was clipped by 5 bases and J by 4 bases, with 9 bases between them. Germline loops: CDR1 MNHEY, CDR2 SMNVEV (reference sequence). This CDR3 has 13 amino acids. The CDR3 nucleotides are TGTGCCAGCAGTGTGGACCGTTACAATGAGCAGTTCTTC. Its protein product is CASSVDRYNEQFF.

This clonotype showed up many times. The V and J genes are TRBV6-2 or TRBV6-3 and TRBJ1-5, with D possibly TRBD1 on 6 matching bases. The germline V gene encodes CDR1 MNHEY and CDR2 SVGEGT. There are 19 residues in the CDR3. Trimming cost V 2 bases and J 0 bases, with 20 bases left between them. DNA of the CDR3: TGTGCCAGCAGTTACCACTCGGTCGGCAACAGGGATAGCAATCAGCCCCAGCATTTT. It translates to CASSYHSVGNRDSNQPQHF.

There are a few counts of this clonotype. This chain links TRBV3-1 with TRBJ1-2; TRBD1 is a possible D gene (5 bases). The CDR3 spans 14 residues. Trimming took 0 bases from V and 0 from J, leaving 5 bases between them. In germline, CDR1 is LGHDT, CDR2 YNNKEL (reference sequence). The CDR3 DNA is TGTGCCAGCAGCCAAGAGGGGGCTAACTATGGCTACACCTTC. It codes for CASSQEGANYGYTF.

This clonotype was observed a handful of times. This sequence joins TRBV2 and TRBJ2-5; 7 bases match TRBD2. This CDR3 is 15 amino acids long. V dropped 2 bases and J dropped 4; count of bases not matched to a gene: 7. Germline V gene lookup returns CDR1 SNHLY and CDR2 FYNNEI. The CDR3 reads CASSESDWGGETQYF. The CDR3, as DNA: TGTGCCAGCAGTGAATCCGACTGGGGGGGAGAGACCCAGTACTTC.

This clonotype was seen many times. This chain connects TRBV2 to TRBJ2-3, with no clear D. This CDR3 spans 13 amino acids. CDR1 is SNHLY, CDR2 FYNNEI, per germline. The V end lost 7 bases, the J end lost 1 base, and 9 bases lay between the germline ends. This CDR3 is CASNRLGTDTQYF. In DNA form, the CDR3 reads TGTGCCAGCAACCGGTTGGGCACAGATACGCAGTATTTT. The complete variable domain, with remaining parts taken from reference TRBV2 and TRBJ2-3, reads EPEVTQTPSHQVTQMGQEVILRCVPISNHLYFYWYRQILGQKVEFLVSFYNNEISEKSEIFDDQFSVERPDGSNFTLKIRSTKLEDSAMYFCASNRLGTDTQYFGPGTRLTVL.

This clonotype was counted at least ten times. The V gene is TRBV6-5, the J gene TRBJ2-2, with 7 bases lining up with TRBD1. The CDR3 is 14 residues long. Germline V gene lookup returns CDR1 MNHEY and CDR2 SVGAGI. J was trimmed by 5 bases and V by 6 bases; bases with no gene match: 6. The DNA of the CDR3 is TGTGCCAGCAGCCGACAGGGAAAGACCGGGGAGCTGTTTTTT. Translating it yields CASSRQGKTGELFF.

This clonotype was recorded many times. The rearrangement uses TRBV11-2 and TRBJ1-1, with 8 bases identical to TRBD1. V dropped 0 bases and J dropped 3; count of bases not matched to a gene: 9. CDR1 SGHAT and CDR2 FQNNGV come from the germline V gene. The CDR3 length is 17 residues. CDR3 sequence reads: CASSLDPRGRRDTEAFF. CDR3 DNA sequence: TGTGCCAGCAGCTTAGATCCCAGGGGGCGACGGGACACTGAAGCTTTCTTT.

In this sample, this clonotype turned up many times. The gene calls are TRBV28 and TRBJ2-5; 7 nucleotides match TRBD2. The germline V gene encodes CDR1 MDHEN and CDR2 SYDVKM. The CDR3 loop spans 14 amino acids. The trim removed 8 bases at V and 2 bases at J, leaving 8 bases unmatched. The CDR3 DNA follows: TGTGCCAGCCGGGAAAGCGGGACTCAAGAGACCCAGTACTTC. This translates into CASRESGTQETQYF.

Regarding this clonotype: A read error may explain this, as a much larger clone is one base away. The rearrangement joins TRBV9 to TRBJ1-6; 9 bases agree with TRBD1. With V trimmed by 0 bases and J by 11 bases, 9 bases remained unmatched. Per germline, CDR1 SGDLS and CDR2 YYNGEE. This CDR3 contains 16 residues. CDR3 sequence: CASSVGRTGEGTPLHF. The CDR3 DNA sequence: TGTGCCAGCAGCGTAGGACGGACAGGGGAAGGCACACCCCTCCACTTT.

This clonotype was counted ten times or more. The rearrangement joins TRBV27 to TRBJ2-7; D is possibly TRBD2 (6 bases). With 8 bases removed from V and 6 bases from J, the gap between germline ends came to 17 bases. The germline CDR1 and CDR2 sequences are MNHEY and SMNVEV (reference sequence). The CDR3 runs 13 residues. The CDR3 DNA follows: TGTGCCAGCCGGCCCGCGGGGAAAGGCGAGCAGTACTTC. Encoded protein: CASRPAGKGEQYF.

V is TRBV20-1 and J is TRBJ2-1; TRBD1 might be the D (6 bases). Trimming left V 0 bases short and J 5 bases short, with 20 bases between. CDR3 length equals 17 residues. Germline assignment: CDR1 DFQATT and CDR2 SNEGSKA (reference sequence). In DNA form, the CDR3 reads TGCAGTGCTAGAGATCCTGTTGCACTAGGGGGTAACAATGAGCAGTTCTTC. Translation gives CSARDPVALGGNNEQFF.

The chain couples TRBV3-1 to TRBJ2-5; possible D gene TRBD2, 5 bases. CDR1 LGHDT and CDR2 YNNKEL come from the germline V gene (reference sequence). The CDR3 is 15 amino acids. The V end lost 0 bases, the J end lost 5 bases, and 13 bases lay between the germline ends. CDR3 region: CASSQDKIRGETQYF. The DNA of the CDR3 is TGTGCCAGCAGCCAAGACAAGATCCGAGGGGAGACCCAGTACTTC.

This clonotype has more than one count but fewer than ten. J is TRBJ1-6 and V is TRBV11-2, with TRBD1 as a possible D gene (6 bases). V was trimmed by 1 base and J by 7 bases, leaving 8 bases between them. CDR1 is SGHAT, CDR2 FQNNGV, per germline. There are 14 residues in the CDR3. CDR3 loop: CASSLAGQNSPLHF. CDR3 DNA sequence: TGTGCCAGCAGCTTAGCCGGACAGAATTCACCCCTCCACTTT. Drawing the rest from reference TRBV11-2 and TRBJ1-6, the complete variable domain is EAGVAQSPRYKIIEKRQSVAFWCNPISGHATLYWYQQILGQGPKLLIQFQNNGVVDDSQLPKDRFSAERLKGVDSTLKIQPAKLEDSAVYLCASSLAGQNSPLHFGNGTRLTVT.

At least ten counts were recorded for this clonotype. The chain joins TRBV9 to TRBJ2-1; TRBD2 agrees at 7 bases. Trimming at V came to 0 bases and at J to 4 bases, leaving 4 bases not matched to a gene. CDR1 is SGDLS, CDR2 YYNGEE, per germline. This CDR3 spans 15 amino acids. Here the CDR3 reads CASSVGGRAYNEQFF. The CDR3 DNA reads as TGTGCCAGCAGCGTAGGCGGGAGAGCTTACAATGAGCAGTTCTTC.

This clonotype has a count of ten or more. The rearrangement links TRBV4-3 to TRBJ1-1; D is ambiguous. The CDR3 covers 12 residues. Germline lookup yields CDR1 LGHNA and CDR2 YSLEER. The V gene lost 4 bases and the J gene lost 6 bases, with 9 bases spanning the gap. The CDR3 DNA reads as TGCGCCAGCAGCCCAGGCGGGGCTGAAGCTTTCTTT. Amino acid sequence: CASSPGGAEAFF.

This clonotype was observed a handful of times. J is TRBJ1-1 and V is TRBV2; no clear D. The CDR3 runs to 14 residues. Per germline, CDR1 SNHLY and CDR2 FYNNEI. V was cut by 5 bases and J by 4 bases, with 14 bases left in between. DNA of the CDR3: TGTGCCAGCAGTCCGGGATCCGAGGTCACTGAAGCTTTCTTT. Amino acid sequence: CASSPGSEVTEAFF.

This clonotype showed up just a few times. The CDR3 loop is CASGREVGELFF. The CDR3 nucleotides read TGTGCCAGCGGCCGGGAGGTCGGGGAGCTGTTTTTT. V usage is TRBV25-1 and J usage is TRBJ2-2; TRBD2 aligns across 7 bases. Germline-derived CDR1 and CDR2 are MGHDK and SYGVNS. The trim removed 8 bases at V and 7 bases at J, leaving 4 bases unmatched. The CDR3 has 12 residues.

This clonotype occurred many times. The CDR3 DNA follows: TGCAGCGCTCAGGGACTAGCGGGAAGCAATGAGCAGTTCTTC. Translation: CSAQGLAGSNEQFF. J is TRBJ2-1 and V is TRBV29-1; 13 bases fit TRBD2. Trimming at V came to 7 bases and at J to 6 bases, leaving 6 bases not matched to a gene. Germline assignment: CDR1 SQVTM and CDR2 ANQGSEA. The length of the CDR3 is 14 residues.

This clonotype has just a few counts. The chain is built from TRBV28 and TRBJ1-6; TRBD1 might be the D (6 bases). The CDR3 has 15 residues. The V end was cut by 5 bases, the J end by 10 bases, with 18 bases between. Germline V gene data show CDR1 as MDHEN and CDR2 as SYDVKM. The CDR3 DNA sequence: TGTGCCAGCAGTCCCAGGACAGAAAAAGGGTCACCCCTCCACTTT. It yields the protein CASSPRTEKGSPLHF.

This clonotype was seen once. The chain combines TRBV4-3 with TRBJ2-2; perhaps TRBD1 as D (5 bases). Germline V lookup: CDR1 LGHNA, CDR2 YSLEER. The CDR3 contains 14 residues. The V end was cut by 0 bases, the J end by 6 bases, with 8 bases between. The DNA for the CDR3 is TGCGCCAGCAGCCAAGACAGGGATGCCGGGGAGCTGTTTTTT. As protein: CASSQDRDAGELFF.

This clonotype has ten or more counts. The chain carries TRBV7-9 and TRBJ1-1; D is ambiguous. The CDR3 is 15 amino acids. The V end lost 1 base, the J end lost 0 bases, and 9 bases lay between the germline ends. Germline V CDR1 and CDR2: SEHNR, FQNEAQ (reference sequence). Written as DNA, the CDR3 is TGTGCCAGCAGCTTAGGCAGGTCCATGAACACTGAAGCTTTCTTT. This sequence encodes CASSLGRSMNTEAFF.

This clonotype was recorded at least ten times. The rearrangement joins TRBV18 to TRBJ2-2; D possibly corresponds to TRBD1 (6 bases). The CDR3 has 17 amino acids. Germline V CDR1 and CDR2: KGHSH, LQKENI. Trimming removed 3 bases from V and 5 bases from J, with 19 bases in between. The CDR3 nucleotides are TGTGCCAGCTCACCGCTTACAGGGAAGTCGGGGACCGGGGAGCTGTTTTTT. Amino acid sequence: CASSPLTGKSGTGELFF. Full variable domain (outside the CDR3, taken from reference TRBV18 and TRBJ2-2): NAGVMQNPRHLVRRRGQEARLRCSPMKGHSHVYWYRQLPEEGLKFMVYLQKENIIDESGMPKERFSAEFPKEGPSILRIQQVVRGDSAAYFCASSPLTGKSGTGELFFGEGSRLTVL.

The chain carries TRBV10-3 and TRBJ1-1, with TRBD1 as a possible D gene (5 bases). The germline gives CDR1 ENHRY, CDR2 SYGVKD. This CDR3 has 15 amino acids. V dropped 4 bases and J dropped 4 bases, with 16 bases sitting between them. CDR3 DNA: TGTGCCATCAGTGGGGGCCGGGGAAGATTCACTGAAGCTTTCTTT. It specifies CAISGGRGRFTEAFF.